What follows are 13 T cell receptor beta chains derived from one specimen sequenced in a study of T-cell memory formation after mild COVID-19. TCRdb ran MiXCR on the 5' RACE reads and lists one entry per CDR3 protein. The data show approximately 500,000 distinct CDR3 sequences, with about 23% seen just once and under 15% held by the top ten. The specimen was PBMCs or a T cell subset sorted from them (not recorded which). Receptors originate from an adult woman who had mild COVID-19 (a few samples of this study predate the infection). Cell type and time point are not known.

This clonotype has more than one count but fewer than ten. The chain is built from TRBV20-1 and TRBJ2-1; D may match TRBD1 or TRBD2 (5 bases each). This CDR3 contains 13 residues. Per germline, CDR1 DFQATT and CDR2 SNEGSKA (reference sequence). V lost 6 bases, J lost 0 bases, and 9 bases lay in between. CDR3 residues: CSAPGTSYNEQFF. The CDR3 region has the DNA TGCAGTGCCCCCGGGACCTCCTACAATGAGCAGTTCTTC.

The chain carries TRBV5-6 and TRBJ2-7, with a tentative D call TRBD1 (5 bases). Germline loops: CDR1 SGHDT, CDR2 YYEEEE. Trimming took 5 bases from V and 3 from J, leaving 12 bases between them. CDR3 length: 13 amino acids. The CDR3 sequence: CASRDTGSYEQYF. CDR3 coding DNA: TGTGCCAGCAGGGACACAGGAAGCTACGAGCAGTACTTC.

Only a few counts were recorded for this clonotype. V gene TRBV20-1 combines with J gene TRBJ2-5; 10 positions agree with TRBD1. V lost 3 bases, J lost 4 bases, and 8 bases stayed unmatched. Germline V CDR1 and CDR2: DFQATT, SNEGSKA (reference sequence). This CDR3 comprises 15 residues. In DNA, the CDR3 is TGCAGTGCTAGGATGGGACAGGGGTTGTCAGAGACCCAGTACTTC. It codes for CSARMGQGLSETQYF.

This clonotype was recorded once. The chain recombines TRBV6-6 with TRBJ1-5; D is uncertain. The CDR3 sequence is 15 residues long. From germline, CDR1 is MNHNY and CDR2 SVGAGI (reference sequence). V shed 7 bases and J shed 0 bases, with 13 bases lying between them. CDR3 protein: CASKESGGSNQPQHF. DNA for the CDR3: TGTGCCAGCAAAGAAAGCGGCGGTAGCAATCAGCCCCAGCATTTT.

The rearrangement links TRBV11-1 to TRBJ1-1, with D perhaps TRBD1 (6 bases). Germline CDR1 reads SGHAT; CDR2 reads FQDESV (reference sequence). V lost 2 bases and J 5 bases, leaving 12 bases between the germline ends. The CDR3 covers 14 residues. The CDR3, as DNA: TGTGCCAGCAGCTTAAAAGTGACAGGAACTGAAGCTTTCTTT. Amino acid sequence: CASSLKVTGTEAFF.

This chain links TRBV6-5 with TRBJ2-2, with 8 bases aligning to TRBD1. Germline V gene sequence: CDR1 MNHEY, CDR2 SVGAGI. The CDR3 covers 15 residues. V dropped 2 bases and J dropped 6; count of bases not matched to a gene: 5. Here the CDR3 reads CASSYATGGSGELFF. CDR3 nucleotide sequence: TGTGCCAGCAGTTACGCAACAGGGGGTTCCGGGGAGCTGTTTTTT.

A few counts support this clonotype. The chain recombines TRBV24-1 with TRBJ2-1; TRBD2 agrees at 7 bases. The CDR3 is made up of 15 amino acids. V lost 6 bases and J lost 0; bases outside the gene matches: 4. Germline loops: CDR1 KGHDR, CDR2 SFDVKD. The CDR3 reads CATSLSGNSYNEQFF. As DNA, the CDR3 is TGTGCCACCAGTTTAAGCGGGAACTCCTACAATGAGCAGTTCTTC.

The chain carries TRBV12-3 or TRBV12-4 and TRBJ2-1, with a tentative D call TRBD1 (6 bases). This CDR3 contains 15 residues. With 6 bases removed from V and 4 bases from J, the gap between germline ends came to 16 bases. This CDR3 reads CASSPTGDAYNEQFF. DNA for the CDR3: TGTGCCAGCAGCCCGACAGGAGATGCGTACAATGAGCAGTTCTTC.

This clonotype has at least ten counts. The rearrangement uses TRBV19 and TRBJ2-2; tentatively, D is TRBD2 (7 bases). The CDR3 has 14 residues. Germline-derived CDR1 and CDR2 are LNHDA and SQIVND (reference sequence). The germline V and J ends were trimmed by 3 bases and 7 bases, with 12 bases remaining between them. The CDR3 is CASSMGGQLGELFF. The CDR3, as DNA: TGTGCCAGTAGTATGGGGGGGCAACTCGGGGAGCTGTTTTTT.

J is TRBJ2-7 and V is TRBV7-2; 11 nucleotides agree with TRBD1. V trimming: 4 bases; J trimming: 0 bases; junction bases outside the gene matches: 11. The CDR3 length is 18 residues. Germline CDR1 SGHTA, CDR2 FQGNSA. CDR3 sequence: CASSSLDRGRLGSYEQYF. The CDR3 bases are TGTGCCAGCAGCTCATTGGACAGGGGGCGCTTGGGCTCCTACGAGCAGTACTTC.

The V call is TRBV29-1, the J call TRBJ2-7; D is possibly TRBD1 (6 bases). Looked up from germline, CDR1 is SQVTM and CDR2 is ANQGSEA. The CDR3 spans 13 residues. Trimming removed 6 bases at V and 4 bases at J, with 16 bases between. The CDR3, as DNA: TGCAGCGTACACTACCCAGGGGAATACGAGCAGTACTTC. Translated, it gives CSVHYPGEYEQYF.

The rearrangement uses TRBV7-9 and TRBJ1-1, with D hard to call. CDR1 and CDR2 from the germline V gene are SEHNR and FQNEAQ (reference sequence). CDR3 length: 13 residues. V shed 0 bases and J shed 6 bases, with 8 bases lying between them. In DNA, the CDR3 is TGTGCCAGCAGCTTAGCCCCAGGACCTGAAGCTTTCTTT. This sequence encodes CASSLAPGPEAFF. The full variable domain, rest sourced from reference TRBV7-9 and TRBJ1-1, is DTGVSQNPRHKITKRGQNVTFRCDPISEHNRLYWYRQTLGQGPEFLTYFQNEAQLEKSRLLSDRFSAERPKGSFSTLEIQRTEQGDSAMYLCASSLAPGPEAFFGQGTRLTVV.

V is TRBV5-1 and J is TRBJ1-1; D gene uncertain. V gave up 6 bases and J gave up 1 base, with 7 bases separating them. The CDR3 is 12 amino acids. CDR1 is SGHRS and CDR2 is YFSETQ in the germline V gene. Here the CDR3 reads CASNKENTEAFF. The CDR3 DNA reads as TGCGCCAGCAATAAAGAGAACACTGAAGCTTTCTTT.